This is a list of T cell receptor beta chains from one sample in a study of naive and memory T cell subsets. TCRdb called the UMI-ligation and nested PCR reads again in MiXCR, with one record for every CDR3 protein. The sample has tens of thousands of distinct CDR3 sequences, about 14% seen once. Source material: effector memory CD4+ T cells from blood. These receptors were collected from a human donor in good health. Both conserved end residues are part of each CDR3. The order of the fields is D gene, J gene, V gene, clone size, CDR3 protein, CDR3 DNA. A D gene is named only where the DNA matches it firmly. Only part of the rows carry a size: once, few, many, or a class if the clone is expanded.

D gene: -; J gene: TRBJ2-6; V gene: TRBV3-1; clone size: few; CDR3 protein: CASSQAPGANVLTF; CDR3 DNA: TGTGCCAGCAGCCAAGCCCCCGGGGCCAACGTCCTGACTTTC
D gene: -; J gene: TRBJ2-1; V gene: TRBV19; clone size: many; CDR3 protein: CASSIVEVSYNEQFF; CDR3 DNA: TGTGCCAGTAGTATCGTTGAGGTCTCCTACAATGAGCAGTTCTTC
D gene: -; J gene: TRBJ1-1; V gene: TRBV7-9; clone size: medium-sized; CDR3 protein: CAPQEGSLSSEAFF; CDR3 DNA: TGTGCTCCTCAGGAGGGCAGTCTTAGCTCTGAAGCTTTCTTT
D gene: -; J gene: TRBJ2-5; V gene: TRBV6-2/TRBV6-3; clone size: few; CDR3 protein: CASTVTDGRGETQYF; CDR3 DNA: TGTGCCAGCACCGTTACGGACGGGAGAGGGGAGACCCAGTACTTC
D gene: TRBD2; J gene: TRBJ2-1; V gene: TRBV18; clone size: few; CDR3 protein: CASSPGLAGGRGEQFF; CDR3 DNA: TGTGCCAGCTCACCGGGACTAGCGGGAGGACGGGGTGAGCAGTTCTTC
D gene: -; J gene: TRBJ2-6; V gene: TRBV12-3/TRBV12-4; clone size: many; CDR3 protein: CASSLGGAGANVLTF; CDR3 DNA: TGTGCCAGCAGTTTAGGGGGTGCTGGGGCCAACGTCCTGACTTTC
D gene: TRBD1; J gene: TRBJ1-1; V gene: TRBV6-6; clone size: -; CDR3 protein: CASSYLLSGTGNTEAFF; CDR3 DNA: TGTGCCAGCAGTTACCTCCTTTCCGGGACAGGGAACACTGAAGCTTTCTTT
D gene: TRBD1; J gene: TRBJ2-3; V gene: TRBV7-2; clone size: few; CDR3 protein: CASSSTGTVTDTQYF; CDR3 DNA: TGTGCCAGCAGCTCTACCGGGACAGTCACAGATACGCAGTATTTT
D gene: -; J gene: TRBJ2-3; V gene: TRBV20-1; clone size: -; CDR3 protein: CSARLQSDTQYF; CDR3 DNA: TGCAGTGCTAGGTTGCAGTCAGATACGCAGTATTTT
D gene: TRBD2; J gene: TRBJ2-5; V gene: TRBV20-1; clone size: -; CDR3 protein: CSARGAGEDWGGQETQYF; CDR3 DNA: TGCAGTGCTAGAGGAGCGGGAGAGGATTGGGGGGGCCAAGAGACCCAGTACTTC
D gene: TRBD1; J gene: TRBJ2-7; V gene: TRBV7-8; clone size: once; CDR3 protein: CASSSDRGPNEQYF; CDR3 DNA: TGTGCCAGCAGCTCAGACAGGGGTCCCAACGAGCAGTACTTC
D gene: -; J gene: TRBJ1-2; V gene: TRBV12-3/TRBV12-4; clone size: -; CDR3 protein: CAALRGNYGYTF; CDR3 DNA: TGTGCCGCCTTACGGGGTAACTATGGCTACACCTTC
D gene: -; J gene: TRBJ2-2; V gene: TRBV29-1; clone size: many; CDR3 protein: CSVGRGGELFF; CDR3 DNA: TGCAGCGTTGGTAGGGGCGGGGAGCTGTTTTTT
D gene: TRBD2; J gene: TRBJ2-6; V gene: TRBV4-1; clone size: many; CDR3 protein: CASSQGLQGEGPGSAGANVLTF; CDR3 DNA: TGCGCCAGCAGCCAAGGATTGCAAGGGGAGGGCCCGGGGTCGGCTGGGGCCAACGTCCTGACTTTC
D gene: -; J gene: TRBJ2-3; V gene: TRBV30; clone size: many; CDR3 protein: CAWSVRGRTSTDTQYF; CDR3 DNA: TGTGCCTGGAGTGTTAGAGGGAGGACAAGCACAGATACGCAGTATTTT
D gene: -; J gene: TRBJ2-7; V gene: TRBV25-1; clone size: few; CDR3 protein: CASSPDGFYEQYF; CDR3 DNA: TGTGCCAGCAGTCCGGACGGGTTCTACGAGCAGTACTTC
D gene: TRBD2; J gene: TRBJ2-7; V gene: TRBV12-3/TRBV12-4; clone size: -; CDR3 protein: CASSLFPRAGVGEQYF; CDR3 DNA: TGTGCCAGCAGTTTATTCCCACGAGCGGGAGTGGGTGAGCAGTACTTC
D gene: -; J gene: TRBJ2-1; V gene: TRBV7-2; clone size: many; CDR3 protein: CASRTDGNYNEQFF; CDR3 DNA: TGTGCCAGCAGAACCGATGGGAACTACAATGAGCAGTTCTTC
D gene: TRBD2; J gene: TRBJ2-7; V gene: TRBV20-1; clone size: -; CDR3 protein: CSASSILAGGSYEQYF; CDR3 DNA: TGCAGTGCTAGCTCAATACTAGCGGGAGGCTCCTACGAGCAGTACTTC
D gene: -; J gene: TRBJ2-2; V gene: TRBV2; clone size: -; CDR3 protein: CASRTVMNTGELFF; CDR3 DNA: TGTGCCAGCAGGACAGTAATGAACACCGGGGAGCTGTTTTTT
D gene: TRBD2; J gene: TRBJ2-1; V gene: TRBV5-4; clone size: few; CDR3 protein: CASSFGLAGGGRGYNEQFF; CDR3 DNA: TGTGCCAGCAGCTTCGGGCTAGCGGGAGGGGGACGTGGGTACAATGAGCAGTTCTTC
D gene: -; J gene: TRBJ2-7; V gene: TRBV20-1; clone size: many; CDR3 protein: CSAQRVGTYEQYF; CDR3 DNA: TGCAGTGCTCAACGGGTCGGGACGTACGAGCAGTACTTC
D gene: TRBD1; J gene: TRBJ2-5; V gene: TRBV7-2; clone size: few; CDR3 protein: CASSPGQGVGETQYF; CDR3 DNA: TGTGCCAGCAGCCCGGGACAGGGGGTTGGAGAGACCCAGTACTTC
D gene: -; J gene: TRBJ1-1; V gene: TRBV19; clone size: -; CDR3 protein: CASSVSFRGNTEAFF; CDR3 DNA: TGTGCCAGTAGTGTTTCTTTTCGAGGGAACACTGAAGCTTTCTTT
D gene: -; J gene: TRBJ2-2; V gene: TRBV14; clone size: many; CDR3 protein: CASSQVSGRERAGELFF; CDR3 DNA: TGTGCCAGCAGCCAAGTCAGTGGCCGTGAGAGGGCCGGGGAGCTGTTTTTT
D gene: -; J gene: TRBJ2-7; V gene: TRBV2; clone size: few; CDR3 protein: CASQLTSYEQYF; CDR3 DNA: TGTGCCAGCCAATTAACCTCCTACGAGCAGTACTTC
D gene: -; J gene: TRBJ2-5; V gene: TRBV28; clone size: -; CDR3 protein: CASRPTELETQYF; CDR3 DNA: TGTGCCAGCAGACCCACAGAGCTAGAGACCCAGTACTTC
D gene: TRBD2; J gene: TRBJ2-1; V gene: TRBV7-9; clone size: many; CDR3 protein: CASRFYSGRHNEQFF; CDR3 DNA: TGTGCCAGCAGATTCTATAGCGGGAGGCACAATGAGCAGTTCTTC
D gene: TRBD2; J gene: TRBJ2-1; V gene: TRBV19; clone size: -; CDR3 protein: CASSIGVASGSRNEQFF; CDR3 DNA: TGTGCCAGTAGTATCGGGGTGGCTAGCGGGAGTCGGAATGAGCAGTTCTTC
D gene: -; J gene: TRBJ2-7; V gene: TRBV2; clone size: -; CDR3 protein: CASSQKAGRSEQYF; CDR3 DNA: TGTGCCAGCAGTCAAAAGGCGGGCCGTAGCGAGCAGTACTTC
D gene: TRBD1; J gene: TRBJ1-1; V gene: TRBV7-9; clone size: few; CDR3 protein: CASSSGQGPQNTEAFF; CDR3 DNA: TGTGCCAGCAGCTCGGGACAGGGGCCACAGAACACTGAAGCTTTCTTT
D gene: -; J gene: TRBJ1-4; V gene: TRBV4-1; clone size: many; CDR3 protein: CASSPTGLESNEKLFF; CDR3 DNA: TGCGCCAGCAGTCCCACGGGTTTGGAGTCTAATGAAAAACTGTTTTTT
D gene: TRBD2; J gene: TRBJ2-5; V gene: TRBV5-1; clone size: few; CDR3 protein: CASSAGLAGSQETQYF; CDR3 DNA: TGCGCCAGCAGCGCAGGACTAGCGGGATCCCAAGAGACCCAGTACTTC
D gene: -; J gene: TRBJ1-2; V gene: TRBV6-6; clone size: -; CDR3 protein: CASSSTQGIGYTF; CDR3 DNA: TGTGCCAGCAGTTCTACCCAGGGCATAGGCTACACCTTC
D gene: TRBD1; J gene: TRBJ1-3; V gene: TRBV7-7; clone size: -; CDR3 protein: CASSTGTASGNTIYF; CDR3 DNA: TGTGCCAGCAGCACCGGGACAGCTTCTGGAAACACCATATATTTT
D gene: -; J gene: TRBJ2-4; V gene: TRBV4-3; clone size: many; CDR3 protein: CASSAERGRSIQYF; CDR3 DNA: TGCGCCAGCAGCGCCGAGAGGGGCCGAAGCATTCAGTACTTC
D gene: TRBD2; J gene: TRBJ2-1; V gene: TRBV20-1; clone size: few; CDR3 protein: CSAIGTSGSSYNEQFF; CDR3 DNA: TGCAGTGCTATAGGGACTAGCGGGAGCTCCTACAATGAGCAGTTCTTC
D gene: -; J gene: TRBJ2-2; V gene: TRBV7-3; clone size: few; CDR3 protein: CASSRGSFMTGELFF; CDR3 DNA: TGTGCCAGCAGCCGAGGTTCTTTCATGACCGGGGAGCTGTTTTTT
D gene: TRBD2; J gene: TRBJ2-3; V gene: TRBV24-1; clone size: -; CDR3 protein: CATSASGSLTDTQYF; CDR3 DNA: TGTGCCACCAGTGCTAGCGGGAGTTTAACAGATACGCAGTATTTT
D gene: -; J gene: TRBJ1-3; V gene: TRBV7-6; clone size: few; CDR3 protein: CASSPPGAEGNTIYF; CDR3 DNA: TGTGCCAGCAGCCCTCCGGGGGCAGAGGGAAACACCATATATTTT
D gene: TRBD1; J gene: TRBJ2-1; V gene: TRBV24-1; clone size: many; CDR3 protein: CATSAGTGVRNEQFF; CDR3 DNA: TGTGCCACCTCTGCCGGGACAGGGGTCCGCAATGAGCAGTTCTTC
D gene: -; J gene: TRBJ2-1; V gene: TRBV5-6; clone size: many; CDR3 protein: CASSREQGSLYNEQFF; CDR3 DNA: TGTGCCAGCAGCCGAGAGCAAGGAAGCCTCTACAATGAGCAGTTCTTC
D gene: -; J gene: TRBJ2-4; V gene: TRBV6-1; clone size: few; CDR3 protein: CASRENIQYF; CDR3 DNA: TGTGCCAGCAGGGAAAACATTCAGTACTTC
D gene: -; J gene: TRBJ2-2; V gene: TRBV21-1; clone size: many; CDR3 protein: CASRATRVVGELFF; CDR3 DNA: TGTGCCAGCAGAGCTACCAGGGTGGTCGGGGAGCTGTTTTTT
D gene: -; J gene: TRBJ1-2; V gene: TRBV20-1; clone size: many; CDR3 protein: CSARDGQGAKYGYTF; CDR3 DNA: TGCAGTGCTAGAGATGGGCAGGGTGCGAAGTATGGCTACACCTTC
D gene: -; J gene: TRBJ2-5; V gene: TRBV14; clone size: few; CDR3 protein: CASSQEMGPGETQYF; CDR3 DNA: TGTGCCAGCAGCCAAGAAATGGGTCCGGGGGAGACCCAGTACTTC
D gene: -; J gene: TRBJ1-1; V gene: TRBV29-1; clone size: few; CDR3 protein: CSVSTWGNTEAFF; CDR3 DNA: TGCAGCGTTTCCACATGGGGGAACACTGAAGCTTTCTTT
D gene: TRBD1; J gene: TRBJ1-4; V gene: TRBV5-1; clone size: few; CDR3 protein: CASSSEGQVNEKLFF; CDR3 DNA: TGCGCCAGCAGCTCAGAGGGACAGGTTAATGAAAAACTGTTTTTT
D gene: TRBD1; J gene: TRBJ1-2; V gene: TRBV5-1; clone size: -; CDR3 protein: CASSGGTVYGYTF; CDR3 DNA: TGCGCCAGCAGCGGCGGGACAGTCTATGGCTACACCTTC
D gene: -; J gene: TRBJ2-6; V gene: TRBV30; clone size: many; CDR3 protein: CASPPGWAGANVLTF; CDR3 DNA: TGTGCCTCCCCTCCGGGGTGGGCTGGGGCCAACGTCCTGACTTTC
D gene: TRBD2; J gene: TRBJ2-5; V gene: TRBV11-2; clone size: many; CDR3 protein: CASSFLAGKETQYF; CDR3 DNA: TGTGCCAGCAGCTTCCTAGCGGGAAAAGAGACCCAGTACTTC
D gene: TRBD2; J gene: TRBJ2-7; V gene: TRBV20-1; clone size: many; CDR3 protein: CSAGRTSGDEQYF; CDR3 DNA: TGCAGTGCTGGCAGGACTAGCGGAGACGAGCAGTACTTC
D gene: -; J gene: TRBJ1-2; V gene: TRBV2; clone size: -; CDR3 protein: CASSEAAGQRGYTF; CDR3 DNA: TGTGCCAGCAGTGAAGCGGCGGGCCAAAGGGGCTACACCTTC
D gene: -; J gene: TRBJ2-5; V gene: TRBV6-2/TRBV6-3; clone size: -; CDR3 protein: CASRDSRQETQYF; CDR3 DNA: TGTGCCAGCAGGGACAGCCGCCAAGAGACCCAGTACTTC
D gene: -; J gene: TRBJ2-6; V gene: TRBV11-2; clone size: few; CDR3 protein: CASSWTFSTGANVLTF; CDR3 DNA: TGTGCCAGCAGCTGGACATTTTCCACTGGGGCCAACGTCCTGACTTTC
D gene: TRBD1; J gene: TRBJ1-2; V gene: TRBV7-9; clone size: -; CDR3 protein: CASRGRGQGYHGYTF; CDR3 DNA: TGTGCCAGCAGGGGCAGGGGACAGGGGTACCATGGCTACACCTTC
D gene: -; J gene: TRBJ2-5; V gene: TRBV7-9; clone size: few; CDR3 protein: CASSLLGGSETQYF; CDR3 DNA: TGTGCCAGCAGCTTACTCGGGGGATCAGAGACCCAGTACTTC